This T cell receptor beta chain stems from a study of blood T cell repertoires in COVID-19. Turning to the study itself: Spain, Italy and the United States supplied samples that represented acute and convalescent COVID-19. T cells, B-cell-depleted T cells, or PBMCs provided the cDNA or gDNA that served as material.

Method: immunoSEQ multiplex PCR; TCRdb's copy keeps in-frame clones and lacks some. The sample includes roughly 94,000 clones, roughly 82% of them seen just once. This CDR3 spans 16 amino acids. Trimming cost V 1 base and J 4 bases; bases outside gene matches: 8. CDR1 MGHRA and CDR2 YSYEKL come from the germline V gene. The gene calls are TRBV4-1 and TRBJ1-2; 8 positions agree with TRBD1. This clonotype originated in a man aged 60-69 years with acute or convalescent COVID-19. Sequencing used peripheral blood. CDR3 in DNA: TGCGCCAGCAGCCAAGTAGGGACAGGAGGGGCCTATGGCTACACCTTC. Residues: CASSQVGTGGAYGYTF.